A selection of T cell receptor beta chains follows, all from one sample in a study of T cell repertoires in cytomegalovirus infection. Each CDR3 protein gets one entry after TCRdb re-called the reads with MiXCR. This table has around 770,000 distinct CDR3 sequences, roughly 28% appearing once. These receptors are not linked to any known antigen. The material was cultured CD8+ T cells from PBMCs, obtained from culture after CMV antigen stimulation. Receptors originate from a human donor in good health (CMV status not recorded). Some clones in this sample may be carry-over from other donors' samples. CDR3s include the opening cysteine and the closing phenylalanine or tryptophan. Fields, in order: D gene, clone size, J gene, V gene, CDR3 DNA, CDR3 protein. A D gene is named only where the DNA matches it firmly. Rows give clone size only sometimes, using once, few, many, or a class for an expanded clone.

TRBD1 | NA | TRBJ2-1 | TRBV19 | TGTGCCAGTAGTAGACTAGGGACAGGGAGTTATGAGCAGTTCTTC | CASSRLGTGSYEQFF
TRBD1 | many | TRBJ2-2 | TRBV7-6 | TGTGCCAGCAGCTTAGAGGGACAGGGAGACACCGGGGAGCTGTTTTTT | CASSLEGQGDTGELFF
NA | NA | TRBJ1-1 | TRBV20-1 | TGCAGTGCTAGAGATCCCCGAGGGAGGGACACTGAAGCTTTCTTT | CSARDPRGRDTEAFF
NA | NA | TRBJ1-1 | TRBV27 | TGTGCCAGCAGTGATACAGGGTATAGGCACACTGAAGCTTTCTTT | CASSDTGYRHTEAFF
NA | few | TRBJ1-1 | TRBV7-8 | TGTGCCAGCAGCTCTCGGGTCGGTCCCAACACTGAAGCTTTCTTT | CASSSRVGPNTEAFF
NA | NA | TRBJ2-3 | TRBV14 | TGTGCCAGCAGCCAATCTAAGGGCAAGCAATGGACAGATACGCAGTATTTT | CASSQSKGKQWTDTQYF
TRBD2 | NA | TRBJ2-2 | TRBV3-1 | TGTGCCAGCAGCCAAGCCGGGGCTAGCGGGGGTACGAACACCGGGGAGCTGTTTTTT | CASSQAGASGGTNTGELFF
NA | few | TRBJ2-7 | TRBV6-5 | TGTGCCAGCACCCCCGGGGACGGATCCTACGAGCAGTACTTC | CASTPGDGSYEQYF
NA | NA | TRBJ2-5 | TRBV7-9 | TGTGCCAGCAGCTTCGGAGGGCACGAGGAGACCCAGTACTTC | CASSFGGHEETQYF
NA | NA | TRBJ2-1 | TRBV6-2/TRBV6-3 | TGTGCCAGCAGTTATAGGCAGGGCTACTACAATGAGCAGTTCTTC | CASSYRQGYYNEQFF
NA | NA | TRBJ1-1 | TRBV6-4 | TGTGCCAGCAGTGACTCTCCGGGGACTGAAGCTTTCTTT | CASSDSPGTEAFF
TRBD1 | few | TRBJ1-6 | TRBV18 | TGTGCCAGCTCACCCCAGGACAGGGATTCACCCCTCCACTTT | CASSPQDRDSPLHF
NA | NA | TRBJ1-2 | TRBV7-2 | TGTGCCAGCAGCTTTAAAGGGAGCTATGGCTACACCTTC | CASSFKGSYGYTF
NA | NA | TRBJ2-3 | TRBV6-6 | TGTGCCAGCAGTTACAACAGGGTGAGCACAGATACGCAGTATTTT | CASSYNRVSTDTQYF
NA | few | TRBJ2-1 | TRBV7-3 | TGTGCCAGCAGCGGAGACCGTGTTAGGGTCAATGAGCAGTTCTTC | CASSGDRVRVNEQFF
NA | many | TRBJ1-1 | TRBV7-6 | TGTGCCAGCAGCTTAGGACCAGCTACTATGAACACTGAAGCTTTCTTT | CASSLGPATMNTEAFF
NA | many | TRBJ2-5 | TRBV7-2 | TGTGCCAGCAGCTTACCCTCTCAAGGGGTGGAAGAGACCCAGTACTTC | CASSLPSQGVEETQYF
TRBD1 | many | TRBJ1-6 | TRBV15 | TGTGCCACCAGCAGAGATGTAGACAGGGTATCTTCACCCCTCCACTTT | CATSRDVDRVSSPLHF
TRBD2 | NA | TRBJ2-1 | TRBV6-6 | TGTGCCAGCAGTTATCACAGACTAGCGGGGGCCGAGAATGAGCAGTTCTTC | CASSYHRLAGAENEQFF
NA | NA | TRBJ2-3 | TRBV6-2/TRBV6-3 | TGTGCCAGCAGTTACCGTCGGGTACCAGCCACAGATACGCAGTATTTT | CASSYRRVPATDTQYF
NA | many | TRBJ2-1 | TRBV7-2 | TGTGCCAGCAGCTTAGTCCCGGACATTTACAATGAGCAGTTCTTC | CASSLVPDIYNEQFF
TRBD1 | many | TRBJ2-1 | TRBV7-2 | TGTGCCAGCAGCATTCCCTTCGACAGGGTTGAGCAGTTCTTC | CASSIPFDRVEQFF
NA | NA | TRBJ2-2 | TRBV6-6 | TGTGCCAGCACTCCCAGGGAGGACAGGAACACCGGGGAGCTGTTTTTT | CASTPREDRNTGELFF
TRBD2 | NA | TRBJ2-1 | TRBV27 | TGTGCCAGCAGTTTAAAGGGCGGGGGGGCCAGCAATGAGCAGTTCTTC | CASSLKGGGASNEQFF
TRBD2 | few | TRBJ2-3 | TRBV12-3/TRBV12-4 | TGTGCCAGCAGATTGCCGGGACTATCTAGCACAGATACGCAGTATTTT | CASRLPGLSSTDTQYF
NA | once | TRBJ2-2 | TRBV25-1 | TGTGCCAGCAGTGCAGGGGGGCACGACACCGGGGAGCTGTTTTTT | CASSAGGHDTGELFF
NA | NA | TRBJ2-3 | TRBV12-3/TRBV12-4 | TGTGCCAGCAGTTCACTCCCACTAGATACGCAGTATTTT | CASSSLPLDTQYF
TRBD1 | many | TRBJ2-1 | TRBV7-9 | TGTGCCAGCAGCCCCCCGAGGACAGGGGCTTTCAATGAGCAGTTCTTC | CASSPPRTGAFNEQFF
TRBD1 | few | TRBJ2-5 | TRBV27 | TGTGCCAGCAATACAGGGGCACCACAAGAGACCCAGTACTTC | CASNTGAPQETQYF
TRBD1 | NA | TRBJ1-5 | TRBV6-2/TRBV6-3 | TGTGCCAGCAGTTACTCGCTTTATCTTTTGGGACAGGGTCGCGAAGATCAGCCCCAGCATTTT | CASSYSLYLLGQGREDQPQHF
NA | few | TRBJ2-2 | TRBV7-2 | TGTGCCAGCAGCTTTAGATTCGACGGGGAGCTGTTTTTT | CASSFRFDGELFF
NA | NA | TRBJ2-7 | TRBV5-6 | TGTGCCAGCAGCCTGCGAGACCTTTATTCCACCTACGAGCAGTACTTC | CASSLRDLYSTYEQYF
NA | NA | TRBJ1-6 | TRBV4-3 | TGCGCCAGCAGCCAAGATGGAGACAGGAATTCACCCCTCCACTTT | CASSQDGDRNSPLHF
NA | NA | TRBJ1-2 | TRBV12-3/TRBV12-4 | TGTGCCAGTTATCCAGCGCCCTCAGGGCATGGCTACACCTTC | CASYPAPSGHGYTF
NA | few | TRBJ1-2 | TRBV6-1 | TGTGCCAGCAGCACTTCCGGGTCTAACTATGGCTACACCTTC | CASSTSGSNYGYTF
NA | NA | TRBJ2-2 | TRBV5-1 | TGCGCCAGCTCCCCAATCTCGAACACCGGGGAGCTGTTTTTT | CASSPISNTGELFF
NA | few | TRBJ1-1 | TRBV6-5 | TGTGCCAGCAGTTACTCGGGGGGACCCACTGAAGCTTTCTTT | CASSYSGGPTEAFF
TRBD1 | NA | TRBJ2-1 | TRBV29-1 | TGCAGCGTTGAACCGAACGATAGGGGGCCCCCCGTGGCGCAGTTCTTC | CSVEPNDRGPPVAQFF
NA | NA | TRBJ2-2 | TRBV28 | TGTGCCACCCGGAGGGTCACGAACACCAGGGAGCTGTTTTTT | CATRRVTNTRELFF
NA | few | TRBJ1-2 | TRBV6-6 | TGTGCCAGCAGTTACGTAGACAGTACTGACTATGGCTACACCTTC | CASSYVDSTDYGYTF
TRBD1 | NA | TRBJ2-7 | TRBV13 | TGTGCCAGCAGCTCCAGTAACCGGGACAGTTCCTACGAGCAGTACTTC | CASSSSNRDSSYEQYF
TRBD1 | few | TRBJ1-1 | TRBV10-3 | TGTGCCATCAGTGAGCCACAGGGGGTGAACACTGAAGCTTTCTTT | CAISEPQGVNTEAFF
TRBD1 | few | TRBJ2-3 | TRBV7-9 | TGTGCCAGCAGCTCAATGACAGGGGCAGATACGCAGTATTTT | CASSSMTGADTQYF
NA | NA | TRBJ1-4 | TRBV29-1 | TGCAGCGTTGGGTGGAATGAAAAACTGTTTTTT | CSVGWNEKLFF
NA | many | TRBJ2-7 | TRBV7-8 | TGTGCCAGCAGCTTGAGTGGCGAGCAGTACTTC | CASSLSGEQYF
TRBD1 | NA | TRBJ1-2 | TRBV4-1 | TGCGCCAGCAGCCAAGATCCCGGAGACAGGGGCGTTTTTGGCTACACCTTC | CASSQDPGDRGVFGYTF
TRBD2 | few | TRBJ2-5 | TRBV7-9 | TGTGCCAGCAGCTATCGAGGCGGGGGCCAAGAGACCCAGTACTTC | CASSYRGGGQETQYF
TRBD2 | few | TRBJ2-1 | TRBV3-1 | TGTGCCAGCAGGCAAATAGCGGGGGGGCAGGATCTCTCCTACAATGAGCAGTTCTTC | CASRQIAGGQDLSYNEQFF
NA | once | TRBJ2-1 | TRBV27 | TGTGCCAGCAGTTTATCGTGGGGGGAGTCCTACAATGAGCAGTTCTTC | CASSLSWGESYNEQFF
NA | few | TRBJ1-6 | TRBV7-8 | TGTGCCAGCTCGGGGAGTCCTAATTCACCCCTCCACTTT | CASSGSPNSPLHF
NA | many | TRBJ1-1 | TRBV2 | TGTGCCAGCAGCGACTATGACACAGGACCAAACACTGAAGCTTTCTTT | CASSDYDTGPNTEAFF
NA | NA | TRBJ2-1 | TRBV20-1 | TGCAGTGCTAGAGAGGCCAATGAGCAGTTCTTC | CSAREANEQFF
NA | many | TRBJ1-1 | TRBV12-3/TRBV12-4 | TGTGCCAGCAGTTTCCCCCTGGAGGGCGAAGGGTACACTGAAGCTTTCTTT | CASSFPLEGEGYTEAFF
TRBD2 | NA | TRBJ2-3 | TRBV5-4 | TGTGCCAGCAGCTCCACCGGGGGGGCCGGAACAGATACGCAGTATTTT | CASSSTGGAGTDTQYF
TRBD2 | few | TRBJ2-1 | TRBV24-1 | TGTGCCACCGAGGCGGTAGCGGGGGGGGGTGAGCAGTTCTTC | CATEAVAGGGEQFF
TRBD1 | once | TRBJ1-1 | TRBV2 | TGTGCCAGCAGTGGGAAACAGGGGGGGGCTGAAGCTATCTTT | CASSGKQGGAEAIF